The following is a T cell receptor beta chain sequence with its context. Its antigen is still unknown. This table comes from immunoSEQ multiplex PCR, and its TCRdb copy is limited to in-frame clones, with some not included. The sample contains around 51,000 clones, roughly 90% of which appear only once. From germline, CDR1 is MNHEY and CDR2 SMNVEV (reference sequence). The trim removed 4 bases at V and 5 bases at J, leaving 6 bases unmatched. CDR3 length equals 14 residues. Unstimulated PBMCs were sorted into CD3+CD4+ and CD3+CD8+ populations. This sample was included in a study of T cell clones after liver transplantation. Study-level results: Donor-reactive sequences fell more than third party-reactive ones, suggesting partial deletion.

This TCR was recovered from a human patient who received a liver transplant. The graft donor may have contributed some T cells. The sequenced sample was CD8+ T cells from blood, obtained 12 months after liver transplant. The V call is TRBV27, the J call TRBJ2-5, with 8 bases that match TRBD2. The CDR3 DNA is TGTGCCAGCAGTTCCCTACTAGCGGTTGAGACCCAGTACTTC. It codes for CASSSLLAVETQYF.